This TCR beta chain derives from a study of T-cell memory formation after mild COVID-19. Turning to the study itself: For the most part, TCR clusters were specific to one donor.

5'RACE with constant-segment primers built TCRalpha and TCRbeta cDNA libraries with UMIs. TCRdb independently ran MiXCR on the 5' RACE reads; one entry per CDR3 protein. The repertoire has some 300,000 distinct CDR3 sequences, just under 20% of them found once; the top ten carry around 21%. CDR3 size: 17 residues. Losses at the gene ends were 5 bases for V and 3 bases for J; bases not matched to a gene: 15. Germline CDR1 LGHNT, CDR2 FRNRAP. This chain connects TRBV12-5 to TRBJ2-7, with 8 bases identical to TRBD1. The sequencing sample was made of PBMCs or a T cell subset sorted from them (not recorded which). This TCR came from a man between 18 and 35 years old who had mild COVID-19 (a few samples of this study predate the infection). Cell type and time point are not known. CDR3 in amino acids: CASGPRVPGQVYYEQYF. For the CDR3, the DNA is TGTGCTAGTGGTCCACGAGTTCCGGGACAGGTATACTACGAGCAGTACTTC. Using reference TRBV12-5 and TRBJ2-7 for the parts outside the CDR3, the full variable domain is DARVTQTPRHKVTEMGQEVTMRCQPILGHNTVFWYRQTMMQGLELLAYFRNRAPLDDSGMPKDRFSAEMPDATLATLKIQPSEPRDSAVYFCASGPRVPGQVYYEQYFGPGTRLTVT.